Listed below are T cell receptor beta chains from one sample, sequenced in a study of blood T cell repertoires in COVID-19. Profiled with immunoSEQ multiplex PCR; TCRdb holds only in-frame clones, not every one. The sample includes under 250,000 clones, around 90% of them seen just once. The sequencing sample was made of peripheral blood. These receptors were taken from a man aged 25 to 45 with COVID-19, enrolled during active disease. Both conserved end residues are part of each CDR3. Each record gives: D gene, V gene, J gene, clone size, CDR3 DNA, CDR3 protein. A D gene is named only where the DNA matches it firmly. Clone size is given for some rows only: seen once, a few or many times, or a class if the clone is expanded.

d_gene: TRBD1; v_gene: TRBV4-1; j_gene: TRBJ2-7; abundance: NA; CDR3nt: TGCGCCAGCAGCCAAGTCGGTCGATCCCGGGACAGAGCCTACGAGCAGTACTTC; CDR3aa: CASSQVGRSRDRAYEQYF
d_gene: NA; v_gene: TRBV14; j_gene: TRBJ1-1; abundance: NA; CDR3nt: TGTGCCAGCAGCCGTAGGGGGGGGACTGAAGCTTTCTTT; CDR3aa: CASSRRGGTEAFF
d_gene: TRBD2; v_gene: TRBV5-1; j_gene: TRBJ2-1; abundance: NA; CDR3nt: TGCGCCAGCAGAAACAGCCTAGCGGGGGGTTCCTACAATGAGCAGTTCTTC; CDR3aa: CASRNSLAGGSYNEQFF
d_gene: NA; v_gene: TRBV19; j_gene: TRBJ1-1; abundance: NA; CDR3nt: TGTGCCACCTCGACAGGAGGGAACACTGAAGCTTTCTTT; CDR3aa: CATSTGGNTEAFF
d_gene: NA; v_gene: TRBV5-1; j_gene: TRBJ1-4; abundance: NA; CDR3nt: TGCGCCAGCAGCTTGGGCAGGGGAAGGGAAAAACTGTTTTTT; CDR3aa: CASSLGRGREKLFF
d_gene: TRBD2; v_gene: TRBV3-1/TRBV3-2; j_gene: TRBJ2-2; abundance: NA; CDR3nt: TGTGCCAGCAGCCTAGGACTAGCGGGGGCCCTCGGAAACACCGGGGAGCTGTTTTTT; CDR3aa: CASSLGLAGALGNTGELFF
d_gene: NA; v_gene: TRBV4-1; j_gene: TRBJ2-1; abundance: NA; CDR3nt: TGCGCCAGCAGCCAAGAGGGAGGAGGGGATGAGCAGTTCTTC; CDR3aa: CASSQEGGGDEQFF
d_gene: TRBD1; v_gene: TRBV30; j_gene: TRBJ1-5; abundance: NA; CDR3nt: TGTGCCTGGAGTCGGACAGGGCGTCAGCCCCAGCATTTT; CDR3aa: CAWSRTGRQPQHF
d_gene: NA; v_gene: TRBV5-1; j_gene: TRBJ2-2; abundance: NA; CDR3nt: TGCGCCAGCAGCTTACAACAGGCGAACACCGGGGAGCTGTTTTTT; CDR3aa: CASSLQQANTGELFF
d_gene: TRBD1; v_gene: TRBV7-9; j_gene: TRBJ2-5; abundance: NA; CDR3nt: TGTGCCAGCAGCTCAGACAGGGTAGGCCCTCAAGAGACCCAGTACTTC; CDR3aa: CASSSDRVGPQETQYF
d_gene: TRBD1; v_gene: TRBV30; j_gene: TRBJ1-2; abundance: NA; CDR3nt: TGTGCCTGGAACAGGGGGCTAGGTGGCTACACCTTC; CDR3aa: CAWNRGLGGYTF
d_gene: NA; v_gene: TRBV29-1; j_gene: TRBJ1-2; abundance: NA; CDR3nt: TGCAGCGTTGGAGACGGGTCCAACGGTGGCTACACCTTC; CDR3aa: CSVGDGSNGGYTF
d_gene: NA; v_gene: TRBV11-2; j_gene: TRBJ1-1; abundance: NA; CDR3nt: TGTGCCAGCAGCTTAGGCGGGAACACTGAAGCTTTCTTT; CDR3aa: CASSLGGNTEAFF
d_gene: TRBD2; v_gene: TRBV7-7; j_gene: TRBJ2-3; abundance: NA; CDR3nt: TGTGCCAGCAGCTTACGGGGGGGGACCGCAGATACGCAGTATTTT; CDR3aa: CASSLRGGTADTQYF
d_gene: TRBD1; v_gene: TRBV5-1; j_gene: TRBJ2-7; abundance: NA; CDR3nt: TGCGCCAGCAGCCCGGGGACAGGGGGCGAGCAGTACTTC; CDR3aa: CASSPGTGGEQYF
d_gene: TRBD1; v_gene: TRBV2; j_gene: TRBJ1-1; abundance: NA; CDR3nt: TGTGCCAGCGGTCCTCAGGGGGCGAATACTGAAGCTTTCTTT; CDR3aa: CASGPQGANTEAFF
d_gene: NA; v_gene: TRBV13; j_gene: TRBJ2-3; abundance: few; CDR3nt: TGTGCCAGCAGCTTATGGGCAGGGGTTGGGGATACGCAGTATTTT; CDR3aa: CASSLWAGVGDTQYF
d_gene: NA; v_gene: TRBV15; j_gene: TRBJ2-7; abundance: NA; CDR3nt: TGTGCCACCAGCAGAGCCGACATTCCGGGGAGTTACGAGCAGTACTTC; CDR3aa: CATSRADIPGSYEQYF
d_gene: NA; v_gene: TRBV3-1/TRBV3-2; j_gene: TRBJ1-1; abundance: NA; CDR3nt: TGTGCCAGCAGCCAGACAGCAGGGGTTTACCCTGAAGCTTTCTTT; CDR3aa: CASSQTAGVYPEAFF
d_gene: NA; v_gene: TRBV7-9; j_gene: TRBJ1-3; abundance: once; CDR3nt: TGTGCCAGCAGCCCCCCTCCAGGGGTGTCTGGAAACACCATATATTTT; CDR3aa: CASSPPPGVSGNTIYF
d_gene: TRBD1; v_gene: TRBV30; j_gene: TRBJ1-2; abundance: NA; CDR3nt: TGTGCCTGGAATCCGGGACAGGGGATATCCTATGGCTACACCTTC; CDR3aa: CAWNPGQGISYGYTF
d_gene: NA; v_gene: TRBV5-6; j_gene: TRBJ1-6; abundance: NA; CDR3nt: TGTGCCAGCAGCTTGGGACAGAAAAATTCACCCCTCCACTTT; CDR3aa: CASSLGQKNSPLHF
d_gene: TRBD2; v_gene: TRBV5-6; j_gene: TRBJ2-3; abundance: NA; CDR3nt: TGTGCCAGCAGCACCGGACTAGCGGGGGATACGCAGTATTTT; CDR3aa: CASSTGLAGDTQYF
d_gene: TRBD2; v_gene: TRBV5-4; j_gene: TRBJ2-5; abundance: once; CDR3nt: TGTGCCAGCAGCTCGGGACTAGCGAGGGGGGAAGAGACCCAGTACTTC; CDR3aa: CASSSGLARGEETQYF
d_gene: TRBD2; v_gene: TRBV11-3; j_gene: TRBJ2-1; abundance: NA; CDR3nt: TGTGCCAGCAGCTTAGGGGTTCTAGCGGGGGGGAATAATGAGCAGTTCTTC; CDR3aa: CASSLGVLAGGNNEQFF
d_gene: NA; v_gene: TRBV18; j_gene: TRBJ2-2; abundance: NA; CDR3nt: TGTGCCAGCTCCGCGAACACCGGGGAGCTGTTTTTT; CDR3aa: CASSANTGELFF
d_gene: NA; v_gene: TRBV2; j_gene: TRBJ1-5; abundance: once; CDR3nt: TGTGCCAGCAGGGAAGGCTCAGGGGGCAATCAGCCCCAGCATTTT; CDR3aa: CASREGSGGNQPQHF
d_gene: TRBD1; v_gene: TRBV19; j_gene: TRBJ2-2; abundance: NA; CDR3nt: TGTGCCAGTAGTATAGATGACAGGGCGTCGACCACCGGGGAGCTGTTTTTT; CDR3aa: CASSIDDRASTTGELFF
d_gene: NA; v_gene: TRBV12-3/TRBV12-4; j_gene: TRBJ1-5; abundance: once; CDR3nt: TGTGCCAGCAGTTTAGCGCATCGGCAGCCCCAGCATTTT; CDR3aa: CASSLAHRQPQHF
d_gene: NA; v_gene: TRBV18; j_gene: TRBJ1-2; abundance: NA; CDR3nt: TGTGCCAGCTCACCTTTATCGGGGGATGGCTACACCTTC; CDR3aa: CASSPLSGDGYTF
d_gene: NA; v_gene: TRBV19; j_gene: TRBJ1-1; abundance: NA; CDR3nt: TGTGCCAGTAGTTCTGACGGGATGAACACTGAAGCTTTCTTT; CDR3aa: CASSSDGMNTEAFF
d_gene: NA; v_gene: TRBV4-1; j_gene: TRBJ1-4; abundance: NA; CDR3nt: TGCGCCAGCAGCCAAGATAGGAGAGGTGCAACTAATGAAAAACTGTTTTTT; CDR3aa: CASSQDRRGATNEKLFF
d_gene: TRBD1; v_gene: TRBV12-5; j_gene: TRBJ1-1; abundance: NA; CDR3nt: TGTGCTAGTGGTCAGAAACGTGGGACAGGGGAGAACACTGAAGCTTTCTTT; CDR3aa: CASGQKRGTGENTEAFF
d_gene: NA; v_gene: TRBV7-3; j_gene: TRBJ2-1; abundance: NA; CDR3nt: TGTGCCAGCAGCTTAAGCTCTAGCTCCTACAATGAGCAGTTCTTC; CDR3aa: CASSLSSSSYNEQFF
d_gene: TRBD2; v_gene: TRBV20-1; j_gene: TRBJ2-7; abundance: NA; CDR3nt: TGCAGTGCTAGTGAGACTAGCGGGGTAGGGGAGCAGTACTTC; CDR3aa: CSASETSGVGEQYF
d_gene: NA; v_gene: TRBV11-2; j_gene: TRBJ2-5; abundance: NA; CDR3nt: TGTGCCAGCAGCTCCACAGGGTTTTTAGGGACCCAGTACTTC; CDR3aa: CASSSTGFLGTQYF
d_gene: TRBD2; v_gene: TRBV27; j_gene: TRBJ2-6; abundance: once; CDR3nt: TGTGCCAGCGCGAGACTAGCGGGTGCTTCTGGGGCCAACGTCCTGACTTTC; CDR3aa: CASARLAGASGANVLTF
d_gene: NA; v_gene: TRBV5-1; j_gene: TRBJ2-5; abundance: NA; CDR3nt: TGCGCCAGCAGCTTGGGTGACAGCTTCCAAGAGACCCAGTACTTC; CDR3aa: CASSLGDSFQETQYF
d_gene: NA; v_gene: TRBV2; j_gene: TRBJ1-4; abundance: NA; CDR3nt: TGTGCCAGCATCCCTCGACGAGGGGAAAAACTGTTTTTT; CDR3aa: CASIPRRGEKLFF
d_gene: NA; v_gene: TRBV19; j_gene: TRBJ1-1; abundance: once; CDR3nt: TGTGCCAGTAGTAGGTTTGAGCGGGCTTTCTTT; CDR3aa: CASSRFERAFF
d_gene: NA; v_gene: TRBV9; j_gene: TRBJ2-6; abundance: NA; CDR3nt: TGTGCCAGCAGCGTAGCTTCAGGGATCTCGGGCTCTGGGGCCAACGTCCTGACTTTC; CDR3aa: CASSVASGISGSGANVLTF
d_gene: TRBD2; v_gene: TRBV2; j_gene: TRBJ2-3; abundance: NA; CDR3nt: TGTGCCAGCAGTGAAGTCAGAGGAGAGCGGGGGGGGTGGATTTCGGATACGCAGTATTTT; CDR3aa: CASSEVRGERGGWISDTQYF
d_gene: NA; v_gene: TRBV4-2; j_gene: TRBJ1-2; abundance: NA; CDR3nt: TGTGCCAGCAGCCAAGATGTGGAGGAAGCCAACTATGGCTACACCTTC; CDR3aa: CASSQDVEEANYGYTF
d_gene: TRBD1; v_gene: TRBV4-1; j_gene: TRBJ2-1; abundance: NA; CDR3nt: TGCGCCAGCAGCCAAAGGGACAGGGAGGCGTCATACAATGAGCAGTTCTTC; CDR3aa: CASSQRDREASYNEQFF
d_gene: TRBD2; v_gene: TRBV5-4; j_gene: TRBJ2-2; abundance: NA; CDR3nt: TGTGCCAGCAGCTGGGACTACCTGAACACCGGGGAGCTGTTTTTT; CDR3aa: CASSWDYLNTGELFF
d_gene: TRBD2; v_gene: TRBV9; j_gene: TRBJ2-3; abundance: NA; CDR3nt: TGTGCCAGCAGCGCCAAAGCGGGGCTGGGTGCAGATACGCAGTATTTT; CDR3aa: CASSAKAGLGADTQYF
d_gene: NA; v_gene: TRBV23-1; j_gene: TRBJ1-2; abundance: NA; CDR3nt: TGCGCCAGCAGTCAATCCTTCCGGTTCGGGGGCTACACCTTC; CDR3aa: CASSQSFRFGGYTF
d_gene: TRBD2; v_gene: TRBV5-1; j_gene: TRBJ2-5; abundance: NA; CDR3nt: TGCGCCAGCAGCTTAAAGGGGACTAGCGGGGTGGATGAGACCCAGTACTTC; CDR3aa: CASSLKGTSGVDETQYF
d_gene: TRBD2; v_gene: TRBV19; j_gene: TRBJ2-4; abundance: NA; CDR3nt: TGTGCCAGTCTATGGGATGCGGGGGTAGCCAAAAACATTCAGTACTTC; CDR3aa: CASLWDAGVAKNIQYF
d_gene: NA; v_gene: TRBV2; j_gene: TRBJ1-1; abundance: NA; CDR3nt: TGTGCCAGCTCGTATTTAGGGGGGGGAAGTTTGTACACTGAAGCTTTCTTT; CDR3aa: CASSYLGGGSLYTEAFF
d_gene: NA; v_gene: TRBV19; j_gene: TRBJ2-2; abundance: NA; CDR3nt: TGTGCCAGTAGTATAGTCTCCAGGGGAAACACCGGGGAGCTGTTTTTT; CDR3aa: CASSIVSRGNTGELFF
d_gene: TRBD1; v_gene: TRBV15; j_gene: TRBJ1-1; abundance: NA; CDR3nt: TGTGCCACCAGCAGAGGCAGGGGGCGGGAGAACACTGAAGCTTTCTTT; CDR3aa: CATSRGRGRENTEAFF
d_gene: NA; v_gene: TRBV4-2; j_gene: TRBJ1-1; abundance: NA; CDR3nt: TGTGCCAGCAGCCCGGGACATAAGAACACTGAAGCTTTCTTT; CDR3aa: CASSPGHKNTEAFF
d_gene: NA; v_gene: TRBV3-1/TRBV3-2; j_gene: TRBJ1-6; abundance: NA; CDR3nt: TGTGCCAGCAGCCATGTCGACAGGCCAGAAAATTCACCCCTCCACTTT; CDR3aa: CASSHVDRPENSPLHF
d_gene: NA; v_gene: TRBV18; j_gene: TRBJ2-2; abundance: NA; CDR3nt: TGTGCCAGCTCACCGCCGGGTGCGAACGGGGAGCTGTTTTTT; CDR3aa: CASSPPGANGELFF
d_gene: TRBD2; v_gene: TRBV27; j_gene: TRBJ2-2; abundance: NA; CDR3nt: TGTGCCACTGCGGGACTAGCGGGGTTAAACACCGGGGAGCTGTTTTTT; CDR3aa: CATAGLAGLNTGELFF